This T cell receptor (beta chain) came from a study of blood T cell repertoires in COVID-19. Study in general: Sources were T cells, B-cell-depleted T cells, or PBMCs; the material itself was cDNA or gDNA.

A single count supports this clone. Seattle-derived patients entered the study during active infection and were followed longitudinally. The assay was immunoSEQ multiplex PCR, and TCRdb's table has in-frame clones only and misses some. The repertoire consists of about 360,000 clones, with about 88% occurring once and the leading ten covering less than 9%. The receptor's source is a woman aged 60-75 years with COVID-19, enrolled during active disease. The source material was peripheral blood.

The CDR3 region is CSARAFNEQYF. CDR3 nucleotides: TGCAGTGCTAGAGCTTTTAACGAGCAGTACTTC. The rearrangement joins TRBV20-1 to TRBJ2-7, with unresolved D. Germline V lookup: CDR1 DFQATT, CDR2 SNEGSKA (reference sequence). V was pared by 1 base and J by 5 bases, with 6 bases between. This CDR3 is built from 11 residues.